A selection of T cell receptor beta chains follows, all from one sample in a study of cytomegalovirus exposure and HLA in healthy donors. Repertoires were generated with immunoSEQ multiplex PCR, while TCRdb's copy carries only in-frame clones and drops some. Recorded for this sample: 140,000 or so clones. The material sequenced was PBMCs. These receptors were collected from a male donor in good health and CMV-seronegative. Each CDR3 is given with its conserved first and last residue.

cdr3_aa,v_call,j_call
CASSPIWGMRGRILYEQYF,TRBV28,TRBJ2-7
CASSRKDWEDGNTIYF,TRBV14,TRBJ1-3
CASSLARGVEQFF,TRBV7-7,TRBJ2-1
CASTPDGAPSYEQYF,TRBV2,TRBJ2-7
CASSADRGGRSPLHF,TRBV2,TRBJ1-6
CASSQGLAGGSIHNEQFF,TRBV18,TRBJ2-1
CASSYGDRGQETQYF,TRBV6-6,TRBJ2-5
CASSYYPQGEQYF,TRBV6-6,TRBJ2-7
CASSQSVAGRLDEQYF,TRBV23-1,TRBJ2-7
CASSLLLETGELFF,TRBV7-7,TRBJ2-2
CASRGPGDTEAFF,TRBV25-1,TRBJ1-1